One and the same sample provided the 18 T cell receptor beta chains below, sequenced in a study of prognosis after radiotherapy for stage I lung cancer. Multiplex PCR in two rounds served to amplify TCR beta CDR3 from genomic DNA. First-round PCR used primers specific to each TRBV and TRBJ gene. Each CDR3 protein is one row after TCRdb ran MiXCR on the multiplex PCR reads. Of around 16,000 distinct CDR3 sequences in the sample, about 43% were seen once. This material consisted of PBMCs, taken before or after stereotactic body radiation therapy (not recorded which). The receptors originated from a donor over 45 with non-small cell lung cancer.

This clonotype was counted ten times or more. This chain connects TRBV5-4 to TRBJ1-1; 7 bases match TRBD1. From germline, CDR1 is SGHNT and CDR2 YYREEE (reference sequence). This CDR3 is built from 13 residues. Trimming at V came to 4 bases and at J to 6 bases, leaving 6 bases not matched to a gene. CDR3 bases: TGTGCCAGCAGCCTACAGGGGCTCGCTGAAGCTTTCTTT. Its translation: CASSLQGLAEAFF.

This clonotype occurred many times. The chain couples TRBV27 to TRBJ1-5, with TRBD1 matching 9 bases. With 5 bases clipped from V and 5 bases from J, the junction kept 7 bases outside the gene matches. Per the germline V gene, CDR1 is MNHEY and CDR2 is SMNVEV (reference sequence). The CDR3 loop spans 15 amino acids. DNA for the CDR3: TGTGCCAGCAGTGCCACCGGGACAGGGTATCAGCCCCAGCATTTT. Its translation: CASSATGTGYQPQHF.

By share, this clonotype counts as medium-sized. The chain combines TRBV6-5 with TRBJ1-5; D remains unclear. V gave up 2 bases and J gave up 6 bases, with 8 bases separating them. Germline V gene data show CDR1 as MNHEY and CDR2 as SVGAGI. The CDR3 covers 13 residues. The CDR3 nucleotides read TGTGCCAGCAGTTACAGGGCGGGTCAGCCCCAGCATTTT. It encodes CASSYRAGQPQHF.

This clonotype was counted ten times or more. The chain uses TRBV5-1 and TRBJ1-4; tentative D call: TRBD1 (6 bases). CDR3 length equals 14 residues. The ends were cut back, 2 bases at V and 3 bases at J, with 8 bases in the middle. Germline loops: CDR1 SGHRS, CDR2 YFSETQ. The CDR3 region is CASSLQGANEKLFF. DNA for the CDR3: TGCGCCAGCAGCTTACAGGGCGCTAATGAAAAACTGTTTTTT.

The chain employs TRBV7-9 and TRBJ2-7; a weak D match, TRBD1 (6 bases). This CDR3 is built from 16 residues. Germline loops: CDR1 SEHNR, CDR2 FQNEAQ (reference sequence). V was shortened by 4 bases and J by 2 bases, with 18 bases between the two germline ends. DNA of the CDR3: TGTGCCAGCAGCTCTATCGTCGGGACAAGGGCCTACGAGCAGTACTTC. Its protein is CASSSIVGTRAYEQYF. The whole variable domain, filled in from reference TRBV7-9 and TRBJ2-7, reads DTGVSQNPRHKITKRGQNVTFRCDPISEHNRLYWYRQTLGQGPEFLTYFQNEAQLEKSRLLSDRFSAERPKGSFSTLEIQRTEQGDSAMYLCASSSIVGTRAYEQYFGPGTRLTVT.

The table lists this clonotype with many counts. A read error may explain this, as a much larger clone is one base away. The CDR3 is CAISYGLTGELFF. For the CDR3, the DNA is TGTGCCATCAGTTACGGTCTAACCGGGGAGCTGTTTTTT. The chain employs TRBV6-2 or TRBV6-3 and TRBJ2-2, with D unclear. The CDR3 has 13 residues. The germline gives CDR1 MNHEY, CDR2 SVGEGT.

For this clonotype: A read error is the likely source, as a far larger clone sits one nucleotide away. This rearrangement joins TRBV12-3 or TRBV12-4 to TRBJ1-3; tentatively, D is TRBD1 (5 bases). Trimming pared 6 bases from V and 8 bases from J, leaving 17 bases between. The CDR3 has 14 amino acids. The CDR3 nucleotides read TGTGCCAGCAGACTGTCTGGGATAGGGGACACCATATATTTT. Its protein is CASRLSGIGDTIYF.

This sequence joins TRBV11-2 and TRBJ2-7, with D perhaps assigned TRBD1 or TRBD2 (5 bases each). The CDR3 extends over 14 amino acids. Germline V lookup: CDR1 SGHAT, CDR2 FQNNGV. Trimming removed 1 base at V and 9 bases at J, with 16 bases between. CDR3 DNA sequence: TGTGCCAGCAGCTTAGGGGACGCCGATTGGGTGCAGTACTTC. It is translated as CASSLGDADWVQYF.

This clonotype was detected many times. V usage is TRBV14 and J usage is TRBJ2-1; D may match TRBD1 or TRBD2 (5 bases each). V dropped 4 bases and J dropped 8 bases, with 18 bases sitting between them. The CDR3 covers 15 residues. Germline CDR1 is SGHDN and CDR2 is FVKESK. As DNA, the CDR3 is TGTGCCAGCAGCCTCGGGACCTCACCCACATATGAGCAGTTCTTC. Amino acid sequence: CASSLGTSPTYEQFF. The full variable domain, rest sourced from reference TRBV14 and TRBJ2-1, is EAGVTQFPSHSVIEKGQTVTLRCDPISGHDNLYWYRRVMGKEIKFLLHFVKESKQDESGMPNNRFLAERTGGTYSTLKVQPAELEDSGVYFCASSLGTSPTYEQFFGPGTRLTVL.

The chain carries TRBV7-2 and TRBJ2-2; D unclear. V gave up 5 bases and J gave up 8 bases, with 15 bases separating them. CDR1 SGHTA and CDR2 FQGNSA come from the germline V gene. The CDR3 is 14 amino acids. The CDR3 bases are TGTGCCAGCAGCCTTAGAAATGGGGTGGGGGAGCTGTTTTTT. Its translation: CASSLRNGVGELFF. The complete variable domain, with remaining parts taken from reference TRBV7-2 and TRBJ2-2, reads GAGVSQSPSNKVTEKGKDVELRCDPISGHTALYWYRQSLGQGLEFLIYFQGNSAPDKSGLPSDRFSAERTGGSVSTLTIQRTQQEDSAVYLCASSLRNGVGELFFGEGSRLTVL.

This clonotype has ten or more counts. The V call is TRBV9, the J call TRBJ1-5, with 7 bases matching TRBD1. CDR1 is SGDLS and CDR2 is YYNGEE in the germline V gene. V gave up 3 bases and J gave up 3 bases; unmatched junction bases: 9. The CDR3 has 16 residues. Here the CDR3 reads CASSGGATGHNQPQHF. In DNA form, the CDR3 reads TGTGCCAGCAGCGGTGGGGCGACAGGGCACAATCAGCCCCAGCATTTT.

This clonotype was recorded at least ten times. J is TRBJ2-3 and V is TRBV7-2; TRBD2 matches at 12 bases. Trimming took 5 bases from V and 11 from J; bases not matched to a gene: 20. This CDR3 has 18 amino acids. Germline V gives CDR1 SGHTA, CDR2 FQGNSA. CDR3 sequence reads: CASSTVWTSGTQTLGQYF. The CDR3 nucleotides read TGTGCCAGCAGCACCGTATGGACTAGCGGGACCCAAACCCTGGGGCAGTATTTT.

The sample holds many counts of this clonotype. The chain links TRBV19 to TRBJ2-5; TRBD1 matches 10 bases. Germline CDR1 and CDR2: LNHDA and SQIVND (reference sequence). V lost 4 bases and J lost 4; bases outside the gene matches: 3. This CDR3 is 14 amino acids long. The CDR3 sequence is CASSTGQGIETQYF. As DNA, the CDR3 is TGTGCCAGTAGTACGGGACAGGGGATAGAGACCCAGTACTTC. Filled out from reference TRBV19 and TRBJ2-5, the complete variable domain reads DGGITQSPKYLFRKEGQNVTLSCEQNLNHDAMYWYRQDPGQGLRLIYYSQIVNDFQKGDIAEGYSVSREKKESFPLTVTSAQKNPTAFYLCASSTGQGIETQYFGPGTRLLVL.

This clonotype was detected ten times or more. This chain connects TRBV28 to TRBJ1-4, with a possible D match to TRBD1 (6 bases). The CDR3 totals 14 residues. V was cut by 2 bases and J by 4 bases, with 8 bases left in between. Germline V gene sequence: CDR1 MDHEN, CDR2 SYDVKM. The CDR3 loop reads CASSLQGYNEKLFF. Here the CDR3 DNA reads TGTGCCAGCAGTTTACAGGGGTATAATGAAAAACTGTTTTTT.

This clonotype was counted many times. The junction does not match germline at one end; this may be a read error. The chain is built from TRBV12-3 or TRBV12-4 and TRBJ2-1; no clear D. This CDR3 is built from 11 residues. CDR3 bases: TGTGCCGGCAGTCCAGGATTTGAGCAGTTCTTC. This encodes CAGSPGFEQFF.

This clonotype has at least ten counts. The V call is TRBV20-1, the J call TRBJ1-2, with 10 bases that match TRBD1. Germline lookup yields CDR1 DFQATT and CDR2 SNEGSKA (reference sequence). With V trimmed by 3 bases and J by 4 bases, 11 bases remained unmatched. CDR3 length: 16 amino acids. CDR3 sequence: CSARIPGTGVSYGYTF. DNA of the CDR3: TGCAGTGCTAGGATCCCCGGGACAGGGGTTTCCTATGGCTACACCTTC.

This clonotype was counted ten times or more. This chain uses TRBV10-2 with TRBJ2-2; D possibly corresponds to TRBD1 (5 bases). The length of the CDR3 is 15 residues. V gave up 2 bases and J gave up 5 bases, with 12 bases separating them. Germline CDR1 reads WSHSY; CDR2 reads SAAADI. The CDR3 here is CASSEQGGGTGELFF. The CDR3 nucleotides are TGCGCCAGCAGTGAGCAGGGCGGCGGAACCGGGGAGCTGTTTTTT.

This clonotype was seen at least ten times. V usage is TRBV7-3 and J usage is TRBJ1-6; 7 bases align to TRBD1. The length of the CDR3 is 14 residues. Germline CDR1 reads SGHTA; CDR2 reads FQGTGA. Trimming took 5 bases from V and 9 from J; bases not matched to a gene: 7. The CDR3 DNA follows: TGTGCCAGCAGCCGAGGGGGCTTTGGTTCACCCCTCCACTTT. Its translation: CASSRGGFGSPLHF.